Listed below are T cell receptor beta chains from one sample, sequenced in a study of blood T cell repertoires in COVID-19. Sequencing used immunoSEQ multiplex PCR; TCRdb keeps in-frame clones, though not all of them. The table has approximately 20,000 clones, 82% seen once. Sequenced: peripheral blood. The receptors here all came from a human donor in a cohort sampled during active COVID-19. CDR3s include the opening cysteine and the closing phenylalanine or tryptophan. Each record gives: V gene, J gene, D gene, clone size, CDR3 DNA, CDR3 protein. D genes are given only for firm matches. Not every row has a clone size; where given, it reads once, few, many or a size class.

V: TRBV6-4; J: TRBJ2-1; D: TRBD1; size: NA; DNA: TGTGCCAGCAGCGGACAGGGTGGTCACAATGAGCAGTTCTTC; CDR3: CASSGQGGHNEQFF
V: TRBV12-3/TRBV12-4; J: TRBJ2-1; D: NA; size: few; DNA: TGTGCCAGCAGTTTACTGGCTAATGAGCAGTTCTTC; CDR3: CASSLLANEQFF
V: TRBV6-6; J: TRBJ2-7; D: TRBD2; size: NA; DNA: TGTGCCAGCAGTTCCCCTCAGCGGGGCCACGAGCAGTACTTC; CDR3: CASSSPQRGHEQYF
V: TRBV6-2/TRBV6-3; J: TRBJ2-7; D: TRBD2; size: NA; DNA: TGTGCCAGCAGTTACTCGACCAGCGGGGGCTACGAGCAGTACTTC; CDR3: CASSYSTSGGYEQYF
V: TRBV6-5; J: TRBJ1-2; D: NA; size: NA; DNA: TGTGCCAGCAGTTACGAGGGCCGCGTTAGGACCTTC; CDR3: CASSYEGRVRTF
V: TRBV19; J: TRBJ1-5; D: NA; size: NA; DNA: TGTGCCAGTAGTATTAACGACTTTAGCAATCAGCCCCAGCATTTT; CDR3: CASSINDFSNQPQHF
V: TRBV18; J: TRBJ1-5; D: NA; size: NA; DNA: TGTGCCAGCTCACAGGACAGACATCAGCCCCAGCATTTT; CDR3: CASSQDRHQPQHF
V: TRBV7-2; J: TRBJ2-5; D: NA; size: NA; DNA: TGTGCCAGCAGCTCCCTTGGACTTGAAGAGACCCAGTACTTC; CDR3: CASSSLGLEETQYF
V: TRBV6-4; J: TRBJ2-1; D: NA; size: NA; DNA: TGTGCCAGCAGTGACTCCGAAAGCGGCAATGAGCAGTTCTTC; CDR3: CASSDSESGNEQFF
V: TRBV3-1/TRBV3-2; J: TRBJ2-3; D: NA; size: NA; DNA: TGTGCCAGCAGCCAAGTTATGGCGGGATCCATCCCAGATACGCAGTATTTT; CDR3: CASSQVMAGSIPDTQYF
V: TRBV7-8; J: TRBJ1-5; D: NA; size: NA; DNA: TGTGCCAGCAGCTTCCTAGACGGAAGCAATCAGCCCCAGCATTTT; CDR3: CASSFLDGSNQPQHF
V: TRBV6-4; J: TRBJ2-2; D: NA; size: few; DNA: TGTGCCAGCAGTGAGGGGGCGGGGAACACCGGGGAGCTGTTTTTT; CDR3: CASSEGAGNTGELFF
V: TRBV4-1; J: TRBJ2-1; D: NA; size: NA; DNA: TGCGCCAGCAGCCAAGATCTAACAGGGAGGGCACGTACGGCATCGGAGCAGTTCTTC; CDR3: CASSQDLTGRARTASEQFF
V: TRBV6-1; J: TRBJ2-1; D: TRBD2; size: large; DNA: TGTGCCAGCAGTGAACGGACTAGCGGGAGCAATGAGCAGTTCTTC; CDR3: CASSERTSGSNEQFF
V: TRBV2; J: TRBJ2-7; D: TRBD2; size: NA; DNA: TGTGCCAGCAGTGAAACGGGGGGGGCTGGGGCCTACGAGCAGTACTTC; CDR3: CASSETGGAGAYEQYF
V: TRBV21-1; J: TRBJ2-7; D: NA; size: NA; DNA: TGTGCCAGCTGGCGACGGACTCCTTCCTACGAGCAGTACTTC; CDR3: CASWRRTPSYEQYF
V: TRBV11-3; J: TRBJ2-3; D: NA; size: NA; DNA: TGTGCCAGCAGTCAGGGAGGTTACGGATTTATGGAGTCTAGCACAGATACGCAGTATTTT; CDR3: CASSQGGYGFMESSTDTQYF
V: TRBV5-1; J: TRBJ2-2; D: TRBD2; size: NA; DNA: TGCGCCAGCAGCTGGGGACTAGCGGGAGCATCCGGGGAGCTGTTTTTT; CDR3: CASSWGLAGASGELFF
V: TRBV9; J: TRBJ2-2; D: NA; size: NA; DNA: TGTGCCAGCAGCGCCCTCCTTAGCGGCACCGGGGAGCTGTTTTTT; CDR3: CASSALLSGTGELFF
V: TRBV6-2/TRBV6-3; J: TRBJ2-1; D: NA; size: few; DNA: TGTGCCAGCAGTAGTGACTCTGGGGCCAATGAGCAGTTCTTC; CDR3: CASSSDSGANEQFF
V: TRBV28; J: TRBJ2-7; D: TRBD1; size: NA; DNA: TGTGCCATCAATCCGGGACAGTCCTACGAGCAGTACTTC; CDR3: CAINPGQSYEQYF
V: TRBV6-2/TRBV6-3; J: TRBJ2-1; D: NA; size: few; DNA: TGTGCCAGCAGCCCCGAGTTGAGCTCCTACAATGAGCAGTTCTTC; CDR3: CASSPELSSYNEQFF
V: TRBV6-1; J: TRBJ2-1; D: NA; size: NA; DNA: TGTGCCAGCAGTGAAGAGAGGGCGGCCTACAATGAGCAGTTCTTC; CDR3: CASSEERAAYNEQFF
V: TRBV5-1; J: TRBJ2-1; D: NA; size: few; DNA: TGCGCCAGCAGCTCGGATACAGGGCCCTCCTACAATGAGCAGTTCTTC; CDR3: CASSSDTGPSYNEQFF
V: TRBV7-2; J: TRBJ2-1; D: TRBD2; size: NA; DNA: TGTGCCAGCAGCCCCCGAGCGGGACTAGCTGGGGGCAATGAGCAGTTCTTC; CDR3: CASSPRAGLAGGNEQFF
V: TRBV19; J: TRBJ2-7; D: NA; size: NA; DNA: TGTGCCAGTAGTGGGCAGGCGAGCTCCTACGAGCAGTACTTC; CDR3: CASSGQASSYEQYF
V: TRBV13; J: TRBJ2-7; D: NA; size: once; DNA: TGTGCCAGCAGCCCAGACCGGAGGGCCTACGAGCAGTACTTC; CDR3: CASSPDRRAYEQYF
V: TRBV3-1/TRBV3-2; J: TRBJ1-2; D: TRBD1; size: few; DNA: TGTGCCAGCAGCCAAGAACGGCGACGGGGACAGGGTGGTTATGGCTACACCTTC; CDR3: CASSQERRRGQGGYGYTF
V: TRBV5-4; J: TRBJ2-1; D: TRBD1; size: once; DNA: TGTGCCAGCAGCTTCGGGCGTGACAGGGATAACAATGAGCAGTTCTTC; CDR3: CASSFGRDRDNNEQFF
V: TRBV4-2; J: TRBJ2-1; D: TRBD1; size: NA; DNA: TGTGCCAGCAGCCAAGACTCAGGGGGTGGATACAATGAGCAGTTCTTC; CDR3: CASSQDSGGGYNEQFF
V: TRBV11-1; J: TRBJ2-4; D: TRBD1; size: NA; DNA: TGTGCCAGCAGCATAGCCGGGACAGAAAACATTCAGTACTTC; CDR3: CASSIAGTENIQYF
V: TRBV4-2; J: TRBJ2-3; D: NA; size: NA; DNA: TGTGCCAGCAGCGTGGAGGATACGCAGTATTTT; CDR3: CASSVEDTQYF
V: TRBV6-4; J: TRBJ2-1; D: TRBD2; size: few; DNA: TGTGCCAGCAGTGACGGGACTAGCGGGAATGAGCAGTTCTTC; CDR3: CASSDGTSGNEQFF
V: TRBV2; J: TRBJ1-5; D: TRBD1; size: NA; DNA: TGTGCCAGCAGCCCTGGGACAGGGGATCTCAATCAGCCCCAGCATTTT; CDR3: CASSPGTGDLNQPQHF
V: TRBV7-9; J: TRBJ1-4; D: NA; size: NA; DNA: TGTGCCAGCAGCTTAGAAGCCACCAGGTTCCGCGAAAAACTGTTTTTT; CDR3: CASSLEATRFREKLFF
V: TRBV7-2; J: TRBJ2-7; D: TRBD2; size: NA; DNA: TGTGCCCTCGGAGCGGGGGCCTACGAGCAGTACTTC; CDR3: CALGAGAYEQYF
V: TRBV6-4; J: TRBJ2-3; D: TRBD2; size: NA; DNA: TGTGCCAGCAGTGACAGGGGAGGGACAGATACGCAGTATTTT; CDR3: CASSDRGGTDTQYF
V: TRBV4-2; J: TRBJ1-2; D: TRBD1; size: NA; DNA: TGTGCCAGCAGCCAAGAAGGAGGGAGGACAGGGGGCCTTCCATTCTACACCTTC; CDR3: CASSQEGGRTGGLPFYTF
V: TRBV18; J: TRBJ2-1; D: NA; size: NA; DNA: TGTGCCAGCTCCCTCGGTCCCCACCCCTACAATGAGCAGTTCTTC; CDR3: CASSLGPHPYNEQFF
V: TRBV7-2; J: TRBJ2-7; D: NA; size: NA; DNA: TGTGCCAGCAGCCCTAGTTCCGGTTGGAGCGAGCAGTACTTC; CDR3: CASSPSSGWSEQYF
V: TRBV29-1; J: TRBJ1-3; D: NA; size: NA; DNA: TGCAGCGTTGGGGGGGGAAGCGCAAACACCATATATTTT; CDR3: CSVGGGSANTIYF
V: TRBV6-6; J: TRBJ1-2; D: TRBD1; size: few; DNA: TGTGCCAGCAGTTTAGGACAGGGGATGTATGGCTACACCTTC; CDR3: CASSLGQGMYGYTF
V: TRBV6-2/TRBV6-3; J: TRBJ2-2; D: TRBD2; size: NA; DNA: TGTGCCAGCAGTTACTTGGGGACTAGCGGGGGACCGAACACCGGGGAGCTGTTTTTT; CDR3: CASSYLGTSGGPNTGELFF
V: TRBV19; J: TRBJ1-6; D: TRBD1; size: NA; DNA: TGTGCCAGTAGTGCGGACAGGTATAATTCACCCCTCCACTTT; CDR3: CASSADRYNSPLHF
V: TRBV11-3; J: TRBJ2-2; D: TRBD1; size: NA; DNA: TGTGCCAGCAGCTTCTCCGGGACAGGGGAACTGTTTTTT; CDR3: CASSFSGTGELFF
V: TRBV21-1; J: TRBJ2-1; D: NA; size: NA; DNA: TGTGCCAGCAGCACATGGACTAGCGGGAGGAGGGCCTACAATGAGCAGTTCTTC; CDR3: CASSTWTSGRRAYNEQFF
V: TRBV30; J: TRBJ1-5; D: NA; size: once; DNA: TGTGCCTGGAGTGTAGGCGGGAATCAGCCCCAGCATTTT; CDR3: CAWSVGGNQPQHF
V: TRBV6-4; J: TRBJ2-1; D: TRBD2; size: NA; DNA: TGTGCCAGCGCGACGCGGGCGGGAGAGGGAAATGAGCAGTTCTTC; CDR3: CASATRAGEGNEQFF
V: TRBV11-2; J: TRBJ1-5; D: TRBD1; size: NA; DNA: TGTGCCAGCAGCTTAGGGCAGGGGGACAATCAGCCCCAGCATTTT; CDR3: CASSLGQGDNQPQHF
V: TRBV20-1; J: TRBJ1-5; D: NA; size: NA; DNA: TGCAGTGCCAGTGGGCGGGGGGGAAGACAGCCCCAGCATTTT; CDR3: CSASGRGGRQPQHF
V: TRBV12-3/TRBV12-4; J: TRBJ1-1; D: NA; size: NA; DNA: TGTGCCAGCAGTTCTCGACAGACTGAAGCTTTCTTT; CDR3: CASSSRQTEAFF
V: TRBV5-1; J: TRBJ1-4; D: NA; size: NA; DNA: TGCGCCAGCAGCTTTTCGGACCCGGGGGAAAAACTGTTTTTT; CDR3: CASSFSDPGEKLFF
V: TRBV20-1; J: TRBJ1-3; D: NA; size: NA; DNA: TGCAGTGCTAGTGGGGGGGGCAGAGGAAACACCATATATTTT; CDR3: CSASGGGRGNTIYF
V: TRBV10-3; J: TRBJ1-2; D: NA; size: NA; DNA: TGTGCCATCAGACTAAAAATTAGGGACATGGTAGATGGCTACACCTTC; CDR3: CAIRLKIRDMVDGYTF
V: TRBV28; J: TRBJ2-5; D: TRBD1; size: NA; DNA: TGTGCCAGCAGGTCAGGGGGCAGGGAGACCCAGTACTTC; CDR3: CASRSGGRETQYF